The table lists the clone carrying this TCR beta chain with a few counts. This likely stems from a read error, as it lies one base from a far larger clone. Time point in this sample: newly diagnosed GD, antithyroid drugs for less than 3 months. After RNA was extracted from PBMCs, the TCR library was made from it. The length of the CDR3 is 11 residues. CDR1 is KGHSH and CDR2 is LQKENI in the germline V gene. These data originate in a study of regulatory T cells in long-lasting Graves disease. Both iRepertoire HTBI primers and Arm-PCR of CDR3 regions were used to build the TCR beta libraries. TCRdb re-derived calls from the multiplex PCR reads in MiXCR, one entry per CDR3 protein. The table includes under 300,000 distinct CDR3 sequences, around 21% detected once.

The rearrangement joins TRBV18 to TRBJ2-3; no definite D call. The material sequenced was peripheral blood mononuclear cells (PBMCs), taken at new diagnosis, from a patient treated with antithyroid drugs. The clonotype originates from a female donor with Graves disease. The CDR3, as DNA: TGTGCCAGCTCAACCTCCCATGAGCAGTCCTTC. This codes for CASSTSHEQSF.